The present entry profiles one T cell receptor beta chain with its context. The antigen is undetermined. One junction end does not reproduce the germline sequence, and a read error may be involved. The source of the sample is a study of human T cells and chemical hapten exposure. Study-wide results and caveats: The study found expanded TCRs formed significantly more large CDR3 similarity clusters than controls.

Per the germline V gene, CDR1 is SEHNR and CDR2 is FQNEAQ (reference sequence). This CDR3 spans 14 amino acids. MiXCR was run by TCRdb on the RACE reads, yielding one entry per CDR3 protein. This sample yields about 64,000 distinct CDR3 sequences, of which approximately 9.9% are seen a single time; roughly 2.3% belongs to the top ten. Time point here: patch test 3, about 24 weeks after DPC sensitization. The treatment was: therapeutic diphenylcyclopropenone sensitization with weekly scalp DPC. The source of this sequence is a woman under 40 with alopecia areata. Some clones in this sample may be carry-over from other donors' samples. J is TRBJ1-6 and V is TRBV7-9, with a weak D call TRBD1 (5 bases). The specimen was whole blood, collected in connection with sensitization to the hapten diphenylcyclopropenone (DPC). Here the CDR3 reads CASSPLLAGSPLPF. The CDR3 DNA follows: TGTGCCAGCAGCCCTTTATTGGCAGGGTCGCCCCTCCCCTTT.